One sample yielded the 32 T cell receptor beta chains listed below, sequenced in a study of cytomegalovirus exposure and HLA in healthy donors. The PCR had 60 Vbeta and 13 Jbeta primers. The data were produced by immunoSEQ multiplex PCR, yet TCRdb's version contains in-frame clones alone and is incomplete. The table includes 45,000 to 65,000 clones, approximately 70% detected once. Sequencing was carried out using PBMCs. The source is a young man in good health and CMV-seronegative.

The gene calls are TRBV28 and TRBJ2-7; D might be TRBD2 (6 bases). Germline V CDR1 and CDR2: MDHEN, SYDVKM. Between the trimmed V and J ends, which lost 7 bases and 3 bases, there was a span of 13 bases. The CDR3 length is 13 residues. This chain's CDR3 is CASTSLGGYEQYF. In DNA, the CDR3 is TGTGCCAGCACCTCCCTGGGGGGCTACGAGCAGTACTTC.

The rearrangement joins TRBV4-3 to TRBJ2-3, with TRBD2 matching 7 bases. Germline V gives CDR1 LGHNA, CDR2 YSLEER. The CDR3 spans 17 residues. The ends lost 0 bases at V and 4 bases at J; junction bases unmatched: 10. The CDR3 DNA is TGCGCCAGCAGCCAAGATCTGGGGACTACTCGCCCAGATACGCAGTATTTT. Residues: CASSQDLGTTRPDTQYF.

The chain couples TRBV4-3 to TRBJ1-1; a possible D gene is TRBD1 (5 bases). CDR1 LGHNA and CDR2 YSLEER come from the germline V gene. This CDR3 is built from 13 residues. V lost 4 bases and J lost 4, with 10 bases in between. The CDR3 is CASSLLGATEAFF. CDR3 nucleotides: TGCGCCAGCAGCCTTCTTGGGGCCACTGAAGCTTTCTTT.

CDR3 in DNA: TGTGCCAGCAGCGTAAGGGGACTCAACACCGGGGAGCTGTTTTTT. Translation gives CASSVRGLNTGELFF. The V gene is TRBV9, the J gene TRBJ2-2, with TRBD2 as a possible D gene (6 bases). CDR3 length: 15 residues. Germline V lookup: CDR1 SGDLS, CDR2 YYNGEE. Trimming removed 1 base from V and 2 bases from J, with 9 bases in between.

The chain has TRBV27 and TRBJ1-1; a weak D match, TRBD1 (6 bases). The germline V and J ends were trimmed by 6 bases and 11 bases, with 19 bases remaining between them. The length of the CDR3 is 13 residues. Germline loops: CDR1 MNHEY, CDR2 SMNVEV (reference sequence). This CDR3 reads CASSRTGQSTAFF. For the CDR3, the DNA is TGTGCCAGCAGCCGAACGGGACAAAGCACGGCTTTCTTT.

The rearrangement uses TRBV29-1 and TRBJ2-1, with 9 bases that match TRBD1. The CDR3 extends over 16 amino acids. In germline, CDR1 is SQVTM, CDR2 ANQGSEA. The V gene end was trimmed by 2 bases and the J gene end by 4 bases; junction bases not matched to a gene: 9. In DNA form, the CDR3 reads TGCAGCGTTGAAAGGGCCGGGACAGGGCGATACAATGAGCAGTTCTTC. It is translated as CSVERAGTGRYNEQFF.

This clone was detected once. The chain employs TRBV28 and TRBJ1-6; TRBD1 matches 7 bases. V was pared by 1 base and J by 5 bases, with 2 bases of the junction left unmatched. The CDR3 has 15 amino acids. CDR1 and CDR2 (germline): MDHEN, SYDVKM. The DNA of the CDR3 is TGTGCCAGCAGTTTATTAGGACAGGATAATTCACCCCTCCACTTT. This encodes CASSLLGQDNSPLHF.

This clone turned up a few times. The V and J genes are TRBV6-1 and TRBJ1-5, with a tentative D call TRBD1 (6 bases). Looked up from germline, CDR1 is MNHNS and CDR2 is SASEGT. The V gene lost 2 bases and the J gene lost 7 bases, with 15 bases spanning the gap. CDR3 length equals 15 residues. CDR3 sequence: CASSEIGGKVQPQHF. In nucleotides, the CDR3 is TGTGCCAGCAGTGAAATAGGGGGAAAAGTCCAGCCCCAGCATTTT.

The V call is TRBV14, the J call TRBJ2-1, with 8 bases that match TRBD2. The J segment lost 6 bases and the V segment lost 1 base, leaving 5 bases of the junction unmatched. Germline CDR1 SGHDN, CDR2 FVKESK. The CDR3 consists of 15 residues. DNA for the CDR3: TGTGCCAGCAGCCAAGCGGGAGGGCCCTTCAATGAGCAGTTCTTC. It yields the protein CASSQAGGPFNEQFF.

The CDR3 is CASSFRGRAFF. CDR3 nucleotide sequence: TGTGCCAGCAGCTTTCGAGGGAGAGCTTTCTTT. The chain couples TRBV5-6 to TRBJ1-1; no clear D. Germline values: CDR1 SGHDT, CDR2 YYEEEE. CDR3 length equals 11 residues. Deletions cut 2 bases from V and 10 bases from J, with 9 bases between.

The CDR3 DNA sequence: TGTGCCAGCAGTGGACCCACTAGCGGGAGGGTTGGATTCTTC. It is translated as CASSGPTSGRVGFF. The rearrangement joins TRBV6-1 to TRBJ2-1; the match to TRBD2 covers 13 bases. The junction had 10 bases not matched to a gene; V was cut back by 4 bases and J by 16 bases. This CDR3 is built from 14 residues. Per germline, CDR1 MNHNS and CDR2 SASEGT.

The V and J genes are TRBV6-5 and TRBJ1-3, with a possible D match to TRBD1 (5 bases). This CDR3 has 15 amino acids. Trimming shortened V by 6 bases and J by 4 bases, and 16 bases separated the two germline ends. Germline CDR1 is MNHEY and CDR2 is SVGAGI. CDR3 nucleotide sequence: TGTGCCAGCAGCCCCGACAGCGGAGGGGGAAACACCATATATTTT. Translated, it gives CASSPDSGGGNTIYF.

V is TRBV6-5 and J is TRBJ1-5, with D possibly being TRBD1 (6 bases). Per the germline V gene, CDR1 is MNHEY and CDR2 is SVGAGI. The length of the CDR3 is 15 residues. V was pared by 0 bases and J by 5 bases, with 11 bases between. The CDR3 protein is CASSYSMSGDQPQHF. DNA of the CDR3: TGTGCCAGCAGTTACTCGATGTCAGGGGATCAGCCCCAGCATTTT.

The chain carries TRBV6-4 and TRBJ2-1, with 12 positions matching TRBD2. The CDR3 has 16 amino acids. V lost 2 bases and J lost 7; bases outside the gene matches: 6. The V gene's germline CDR1 is MRHNA and CDR2 SNTAGT. The CDR3 region is CASSDRLAGGTNEQFF. The CDR3, as DNA: TGTGCCAGCAGTGACCGGCTAGCGGGAGGGACGAATGAGCAGTTCTTC.

This rearrangement joins TRBV4-3 to TRBJ2-2, with a possible D match to TRBD1 (8 bases). Germline CDR1 is LGHNA and CDR2 is YSLEER. V gave up 3 bases and J gave up 5 bases, with 16 bases separating them. This CDR3 has 16 amino acids. The CDR3 spells CASSHHRGGRTGELFF. The DNA of the CDR3 is TGCGCCAGCAGCCATCACAGGGGGGGAAGGACCGGGGAGCTGTTTTTT.

This clone came up a few times. V is TRBV29-1 and J is TRBJ2-7, with D perhaps matching TRBD2 (6 bases). Deletions cut 6 bases from V and 3 bases from J, with 15 bases between. The germline CDR1 and CDR2 sequences are SQVTM and ANQGSEA. The CDR3 extends over 13 amino acids. The CDR3 loop reads CSVITRLVYEQYF. The CDR3 nucleotides are TGCAGCGTAATAACCAGACTAGTCTACGAGCAGTACTTC.

The chain recombines TRBV9 with TRBJ2-2; D perhaps matches TRBD2 (6 bases). This CDR3 is 16 amino acids long. The V and J ends lost 4 bases and 1 base respectively, with 14 bases between them. Germline-derived CDR1 and CDR2 are SGDLS and YYNGEE. CDR3 residues: CASSPRLDRNTGELFF. Written as DNA, the CDR3 is TGTGCCAGCAGCCCGAGACTAGATCGGAACACCGGGGAGCTGTTTTTT.

This clone was seen only a few times. This sequence joins TRBV5-1 and TRBJ2-3, with TRBD2 matching over 9 bases. This CDR3 contains 16 residues. With 2 bases clipped from V and 3 bases from J, the junction kept 7 bases outside the gene matches. The germline CDR1 and CDR2 sequences are SGHRS and YFSETQ. The CDR3 sequence: CASSFLSGSLTDTQYF. DNA for the CDR3: TGCGCCAGCAGCTTTCTTAGCGGGAGTTTGACAGATACGCAGTATTTT. Using reference TRBV5-1 and TRBJ2-3 for the parts outside the CDR3, the full variable domain is KAGVTQTPRYLIKTRGQQVTLSCSPISGHRSVSWYQQTPGQGLQFLFEYFSETQRNKGNFPGRFSGRQFSNSRSEMNVSTLELGDSALYLCASSFLSGSLTDTQYFGPGTRLTVL.

In its sample, this clone was seen once. The chain employs TRBV4-1 and TRBJ2-7, with 11 bases identical to TRBD2. Germline V gene data show CDR1 as MGHRA and CDR2 as YSYEKL. CDR3 length: 16 amino acids. The V segment lost 4 bases and the J segment 4 bases; nucleotides outside the gene matches: 9. The CDR3 is CASSRIYSGRDYEQYF. DNA of the CDR3: TGCGCCAGCAGCCGAATTTATAGCGGGAGGGATTACGAGCAGTACTTC.

The chain has TRBV10-3 and TRBJ1-2; 9 positions match TRBD1. Germline CDR1 ENHRY, CDR2 SYGVKD. Trimming took 3 bases from V and 8 from J; bases not matched to a gene: 7. The CDR3 has 14 residues. The CDR3 bases are TGTGCCATCAGTGATCGACAGGGGGACTTCGGCTACACCTTC. This gives the protein CAISDRQGDFGYTF.

The chain links TRBV6-5 to TRBJ2-7; 7 bases are a match to TRBD1. CDR3 length: 14 residues. Germline trimming cut 3 bases from V and 9 bases from J; bases unmatched to any gene: 11. In germline, CDR1 is MNHEY, CDR2 SVGAGI. For the CDR3, the DNA is TGTGCCAGCAGTTATCGGGGACAGCCGGGTGTGCAGTACTTC. Protein: CASSYRGQPGVQYF.

This chain links TRBV29-1 with TRBJ2-7, with a tentative D call TRBD2 (6 bases). CDR3 length: 15 residues. V lost 4 bases, J lost 1 base, and 17 bases lay in between. The germline V gene has CDR1 SQVTM and CDR2 ANQGSEA. This CDR3 is CSVGVGVSGSYEQYF. The DNA of the CDR3 is TGCAGCGTTGGAGTGGGAGTTAGCGGATCCTACGAGCAGTACTTC.

In its sample, this clone was seen a few times. This rearrangement joins TRBV7-2 to TRBJ2-2, with a weak D call TRBD2 (6 bases). The CDR3 runs 15 residues. Trimming removed 3 bases from V and 3 bases from J, with 11 bases in between. Germline values: CDR1 SGHTA, CDR2 FQGNSA. CDR3 amino acids: CASSLEDYDTGELFF. The CDR3 region has the DNA TGTGCCAGCAGCTTGGAGGACTATGACACCGGGGAGCTGTTTTTT. Looking up the rest from reference TRBV7-2 and TRBJ2-2 gives the full variable domain: GAGVSQSPSNKVTEKGKDVELRCDPISGHTALYWYRQSLGQGLEFLIYFQGNSAPDKSGLPSDRFSAERTGGSVSTLTIQRTQQEDSAVYLCASSLEDYDTGELFFGEGSRLTVL.

This clone was observed a handful of times. V and J are TRBV6-5 and TRBJ2-2, with 7 bases aligning to TRBD2. CDR1 is MNHEY and CDR2 is SVGAGI in the germline V gene. The CDR3 is 12 residues long. Trimming at V came to 5 bases and at J to 10 bases, leaving 4 bases not matched to a gene. The CDR3 nucleotides are TGTGCCAGCAGTCCGCGGGAGAAGGAGCTGTTTTTT. It yields the protein CASSPREKELFF.

Only one count was recorded for this clone. This chain links TRBV4-2 with TRBJ1-5; D gene unclear. The V end lost 4 bases, the J end lost 7 bases, and 20 bases lay between the germline ends. This CDR3 region has 16 residues. The germline CDR1 and CDR2 sequences are LGHNA and YNFKEQ. This CDR3 reads CASSPEPEGGGQPQHF. DNA for the CDR3: TGTGCCAGCAGCCCCGAGCCGGAGGGCGGAGGCCAGCCCCAGCATTTT.

The gene calls are TRBV29-1 and TRBJ2-5, with 7 bases lining up with TRBD2. Trimming at V came to 2 bases and at J to 5 bases, leaving 8 bases not matched to a gene. The CDR3 runs 14 residues. Germline loops: CDR1 SQVTM, CDR2 ANQGSEA. CDR3: CSVEPGGSMETQYF. CDR3 in DNA: TGCAGCGTTGAACCGGGAGGCAGCATGGAGACCCAGTACTTC.

This clone was seen a handful of times. The chain links TRBV19 to TRBJ2-1; a possible D gene is TRBD1 (5 bases). Trimming removed 7 bases at V and 5 bases at J, with 12 bases between. Germline CDR1 is LNHDA and CDR2 is SQIVND (reference sequence). The length of the CDR3 is 13 residues. Here the CDR3 reads CASKRRGDNEQFF. CDR3 nucleotide sequence: TGTGCCAGTAAACGAAGGGGCGACAATGAGCAGTTCTTC.

The rearrangement joins TRBV2 to TRBJ2-7, with 10 bases lining up with TRBD1. CDR3 length: 14 residues. The trim removed 6 bases at V and 4 bases at J, leaving 6 bases unmatched. From germline, CDR1 is SNHLY and CDR2 FYNNEI. The CDR3 DNA sequence: TGTGCCAGCAGAGAGACAGGGGGCTTGTACGAGCAGTACTTC. This translates into CASRETGGLYEQYF.

The rearrangement joins TRBV2 to TRBJ2-7, with TRBD2 matching 11 bases. J gave up 1 base and V 4 bases, and 6 bases lay outside the gene matches. CDR1 is SNHLY, CDR2 FYNNEI, per germline. CDR3 length: 16 amino acids. CDR3 coding DNA: TGTGCCAGCAGTGGGGAGGGACTAGCGGTGTCCTACGAGCAGTACTTC. Translation: CASSGEGLAVSYEQYF.

The chain uses TRBV27 and TRBJ2-3; 9 positions agree with TRBD2. Germline values: CDR1 MNHEY, CDR2 SMNVEV (reference sequence). The J segment lost 3 bases and the V segment lost 6 bases, leaving 16 bases of the junction unmatched. The CDR3 extends over 18 amino acids. Here the CDR3 DNA reads TGTGCCAGCAGCCACCGGAGGGGACAAGCGGGAGGAACAGATACGCAGTATTTT. Translated: CASSHRRGQAGGTDTQYF.

This clone was counted between two and nine times. The gene calls are TRBV7-9 and TRBJ2-1; TRBD2 agrees at 7 bases. The germline V gene has CDR1 SEHNR and CDR2 FQNEAQ (reference sequence). The CDR3 extends over 14 amino acids. The ends lost 7 bases at V and 3 bases at J; junction bases unmatched: 6. The CDR3 reads CASKSGKFYNEQFF. CDR3 coding DNA: TGTGCCAGCAAGAGCGGGAAGTTCTACAATGAGCAGTTCTTC.

V is TRBV28 and J is TRBJ2-7, with 12 bases matching TRBD2. The CDR3 loop spans 15 amino acids. V lost 6 bases to trimming and J lost 3 bases; unmatched junction nucleotides: 6. Germline V gives CDR1 MDHEN, CDR2 SYDVKM. This CDR3 is CASSTGTSGLYEQYF. Written as DNA, the CDR3 is TGTGCCAGCAGCACCGGGACTAGCGGGCTCTACGAGCAGTACTTC.